This T cell receptor (beta chain) was sequenced in a study of T-cell reconstitution after alpha-beta-depleted transplantation in children. Whole-study findings and limits: Hyperexpanded clones declined; after one year, newly produced T cells mostly supplied diversity.

Germline CDR1 reads ENHRY; CDR2 reads SYGVKD. The CDR3 has 13 amino acids. The germline V and J ends were trimmed by 5 bases and 3 bases, with 8 bases remaining between them. This clonotype was recorded a few times. The antigen is not known. It was with unique molecular identifiers that the TCRbeta library was prepared. Using its own MiXCR run on the PCR reads, TCRdb lists one record per CDR3 protein. The repertoire consists of 700,000 to 950,000 distinct CDR3 sequences, with about 15% occurring once and the leading ten covering around 5%. This sequence joins TRBV10-3 and TRBJ1-5; D is perhaps TRBD1 (5 bases). The sequence was collected from a male patient aged 10-17 years who had a stem cell transplant for acute lymphoblastic leukemia, so the T cells may come from the graft donor. Sequenced material: PBMCs, mostly from graft donor cells, taken 360 days after TCRalphabeta/CD19-depleted stem cell transplant. CDR3 residues: CAISRGPNQPQHF. The CDR3 DNA reads TGTGCCATCAGTCGGGGACCCAATCAGCCCCAGCATTTT.